The 5 T cell receptor beta chains listed next were all sequenced from one sample in a study of CD8 T cells in ankylosing spondylitis. MiXCR, applied by TCRdb to the 5' RACE reads, yields one record per CDR3 protein. The data contain approximately 39,000 distinct CDR3 sequences, under 15% of them singletons. The sample was synovial fluid, either unsorted or a sorted T cell fraction (not recorded which). These receptors came from a male donor with ankylosing spondylitis.

The chain uses TRBV27 and TRBJ1-5; tentative D call: TRBD1 (5 bases). Trimming cost V 8 bases and J 1 base, with 9 bases left between them. This CDR3 is built from 13 residues. Germline CDR1 reads MNHEY; CDR2 reads SMNVEV (reference sequence). The CDR3 loop reads CASGGESNQPQHF. CDR3 in DNA: TGTGCCAGCGGGGGGGAGAGCAATCAGCCCCAGCATTTT.

The rearrangement uses TRBV28 and TRBJ1-5, with TRBD1 matching over 9 bases. CDR3 length: 13 residues. The junction had 4 bases not matched to a gene; V was cut back by 6 bases and J by 7 bases. The germline gives CDR1 MDHEN, CDR2 SYDVKM. CDR3 coding DNA: TGTGCCAGCAGGGGACAGGGAATCCAGCCCCAGCATTTT. It is translated as CASRGQGIQPQHF.

In the case of this clonotype: One junction end does not reproduce the germline sequence, and a read error may be involved. The chain links TRBV7-7 to TRBJ2-1; 10 bases are a match to TRBD2. CDR3 length: 15 residues. In germline, CDR1 is SSHAT, CDR2 FNYEAQ (reference sequence). DNA for the CDR3: TGTGCTAGCAGCCCACGGCTAGCGGGAGAAAATGAGCAGTTCTTC. This translates into CASSPRLAGENEQFF.

This clonotype occurred a few times. This chain uses TRBV6-1 with TRBJ2-2; 8 bases match TRBD1. Germline values: CDR1 MNHNS, CDR2 SASEGT. The CDR3 runs to 15 residues. V was clipped by 5 bases and J by 6 bases; unmatched bases: 8. The CDR3 DNA reads TGTGCCAGCAGTCCCGAGGGACAGGACTCCGGGGAGCTGTTTTTT. Translation gives CASSPEGQDSGELFF.

This clonotype appeared many times. This chain links TRBV15 with TRBJ2-3, with D possibly being TRBD1 or TRBD2 (5 bases each). The CDR3 runs 14 residues. The V gene lost 6 bases and the J gene lost 3 bases, with 13 bases spanning the gap. Germline V gene data show CDR1 as LNHNV and CDR2 as YYDKDF (reference sequence). CDR3 region: CATRGRERTDTQYF. CDR3 DNA sequence: TGTGCCACCAGGGGCAGGGAGAGGACAGATACGCAGTATTTT.